Detailed here is one T cell receptor (beta chain). This entry comes from a study of OX40 agonist ivuxolimab in advanced cancers. About the research overall: In this cohort, patients received ivuxolimab, an agonistic anti-OX40 (CD134) antibody.

Clones were read by immunoSEQ multiplex PCR, and TCRdb kept only the in-frame ones, dropping some. Of more than 70,000 clones in the sample, around 90% were seen once. The sequencing used CD4+ or CD8+ T cells sorted from blood, collected in a trial of the OX40 agonist ivuxolimab. The receptor's source is an adult with an advanced solid tumor such as melanoma, head and neck, liver or kidney cancer.

CDR3 nucleotides: TGTGCCAGCAGTCCCAGGTTGACCTCTGGAAACACCATATATTTT. Its translation: CASSPRLTSGNTIYF. The rearrangement links TRBV6-6 to TRBJ1-3; D is unclear. Germline V gene data show CDR1 as MNHNY and CDR2 as SVGAGI (reference sequence). Trimming stripped 5 bases from V and 0 bases from J, with 11 bases between. The CDR3 consists of 15 residues.